A selection of T cell receptor beta chains follows, all from one sample in a study of cytomegalovirus exposure and HLA in healthy donors. Method: immunoSEQ multiplex PCR; TCRdb's copy keeps in-frame clones and lacks some. This sample carries over 200,000 clones, around 70% of them seen once, and the ten largest clones take around 3%. What was sequenced was PBMCs. The receptors shown here come from a man aged 35 to 55 in good health and CMV-seropositive. Both conserved end residues are part of each CDR3. Each record gives: V gene, D gene, J gene, clone size, CDR3 DNA, CDR3 protein. The D gene is left open where the match is weak. Size tells how often a clone was seen (once, few, many) or the class of an expanded clone, and some rows leave it out.

v_call: TRBV6-5; d_call: .; j_call: TRBJ1-2; clone_size: .; cdr3_nt: TGTGCCGCCGCCCTCTCCACAGGGTCGAATGGCTACACCTTC; cdr3_aa: CAAALSTGSNGYTF
v_call: TRBV6-5; d_call: .; j_call: TRBJ1-3; clone_size: few; cdr3_nt: TGTGCCAGCAGTCAAATTTCAGGGTCTGGAAACACCATATATTTT; cdr3_aa: CASSQISGSGNTIYF
v_call: TRBV19; d_call: .; j_call: TRBJ1-1; clone_size: .; cdr3_nt: TGTGCCAGTAGTCCTTTTGGAGGTACTGAAGCTTTCTTT; cdr3_aa: CASSPFGGTEAFF
v_call: TRBV5-1; d_call: .; j_call: TRBJ2-5; clone_size: .; cdr3_nt: TGCGCCAGCAGCTTGATGGGCGAGACCCAGTACTTC; cdr3_aa: CASSLMGETQYF
v_call: TRBV5-6; d_call: TRBD1; j_call: TRBJ1-2; clone_size: once; cdr3_nt: TGTGCCAGCAGACCCCGACGGACAGGGGGCGTTTATGGCTACACCTTC; cdr3_aa: CASRPRRTGGVYGYTF
v_call: TRBV6-5; d_call: .; j_call: TRBJ1-5; clone_size: once; cdr3_nt: TGTGCCAGCAGTTACGGGGGGGGCGGGCAGCCCCAGCATTTT; cdr3_aa: CASSYGGGGQPQHF
v_call: TRBV11-3; d_call: TRBD2; j_call: TRBJ2-1; clone_size: .; cdr3_nt: TGTGCCAGCAGCCCGAGGACTAGCGGGGGCTCGGGCTACAATGAGCAGTTCTTC; cdr3_aa: CASSPRTSGGSGYNEQFF
v_call: TRBV21-1; d_call: .; j_call: TRBJ1-2; clone_size: .; cdr3_nt: TGTGCCAGCATACTTGAAGGGGCCCCCAGAGGTGGCTACACCTTC; cdr3_aa: CASILEGAPRGGYTF
v_call: TRBV7-6; d_call: TRBD2; j_call: TRBJ2-5; clone_size: .; cdr3_nt: TGTGCCAGCAGCTGGGGGGAGGGCCTGGAGACCCAGTACTTC; cdr3_aa: CASSWGEGLETQYF
v_call: TRBV11-2; d_call: .; j_call: TRBJ1-1; clone_size: few; cdr3_nt: TGTGCCAGCAGCCTAACCGCAACTGAAGCTTTCTTT; cdr3_aa: CASSLTATEAFF
v_call: TRBV6-1; d_call: TRBD1; j_call: TRBJ1-2; clone_size: few; cdr3_nt: TGTGCCAGCAGTGAAGTAAGGACAGGGGGCGGCTACACCTTC; cdr3_aa: CASSEVRTGGGYTF
v_call: TRBV5-1; d_call: .; j_call: TRBJ2-1; clone_size: .; cdr3_nt: TGCGCCAGCAGCTTGGAGAGCTCCTACAATGAGCAGTTCTTC; cdr3_aa: CASSLESSYNEQFF
v_call: TRBV9; d_call: .; j_call: TRBJ2-1; clone_size: few; cdr3_nt: TGTGCCAGCAGCGTTGATTTGAGGGGGAATGAGCAGTTCTTC; cdr3_aa: CASSVDLRGNEQFF
v_call: TRBV28; d_call: .; j_call: TRBJ1-5; clone_size: .; cdr3_nt: TGTGCCAGCAGCCCTCCGGGGTGGGAGCAGCCCCAGCATTTT; cdr3_aa: CASSPPGWEQPQHF
v_call: TRBV10-3; d_call: .; j_call: TRBJ1-1; clone_size: .; cdr3_nt: TGTGCCATCAGTGGCCCAGGGGAGAACACTGAAGCTTTCTTT; cdr3_aa: CAISGPGENTEAFF